This T cell receptor beta chain was observed in a study of cytomegalovirus exposure and HLA in healthy donors. At the level of the study: It was reported in a later analysis that the same platform had been used for the 120 validation repertoires as for the roughly 670 first-cohort repertoires.

This CDR3 has 18 residues. Looked up from germline, CDR1 is SGHRS and CDR2 is YFSETQ. Trimming at V came to 4 bases and at J to 0 bases, leaving 9 bases not matched to a gene. Libraries were prepared by immunoSEQ multiplex PCR; TCRdb keeps only in-frame clonotypes and omits some of them. The sample shows fewer than 250,000 clones, 86% of them seen only once. This clone was counted a single time. Its antigen is unknown. Study-level points and caveats: The study found most TCR sequences rare, yet found some public TCRs in many donors. According to the study, 150 to 200 TCR beta chains were cytomegalovirus-associated. The tendency of first-cohort TCR clusters to co-occur in the 120 validation repertoires was identified by a subsequent analysis.

V gene TRBV5-1 combines with J gene TRBJ1-3; 11 bases agree with TRBD1. Source material: PBMCs. The sequence was obtained from a woman between 18 and 29 years old in good health and CMV-seronegative. CDR3 in DNA: TGCGCCAGCAGCCGTGAGGGGACAGGGGGTATCTCTGGAAACACCATATATTTT. Amino acid sequence: CASSREGTGGISGNTIYF. Supplemented by reference TRBV5-1 and TRBJ1-3, the full variable domain reads KAGVTQTPRYLIKTRGQQVTLSCSPISGHRSVSWYQQTPGQGLQFLFEYFSETQRNKGNFPGRFSGRQFSNSRSEMNVSTLELGDSALYLCASSREGTGGISGNTIYFGEGSWLTVV.